This T cell receptor (beta chain) was identified in a study of cytomegalovirus exposure and HLA in healthy donors. Study background: Earlier results showed roughly 120 million unique TCR beta sequences derived from about 179 million T cells. General study results and limits: Diagnosis of cytomegalovirus status made by the classifier reportedly showed high specificity and sensitivity. Cytomegalovirus-associated TCR beta chains were listed, numbering 150 to 200.

About this clone: Its antigen is unidentified.

With 2 bases removed from V and 6 bases from J, the gap between germline ends came to 8 bases. The CDR3 runs 13 residues. Germline loops: CDR1 MDHEN, CDR2 SYDVKM. The PCR used 60 Vbeta and 13 Jbeta primers. Assay used: immunoSEQ multiplex PCR; TCRdb lists only in-frame clones, some missing. The repertoire table contains roughly 120,000 clones. The rearrangement uses TRBV28 and TRBJ2-4; TRBD1 is a possible D gene (5 bases). This clonotype originated in a man between 18 and 29 years old in good health and CMV-seronegative. Sequencing input: PBMCs. CDR3 residues: CASSLVGVNIQYF. Here the CDR3 DNA reads TGTGCCAGCAGTTTAGTAGGGGTAAACATTCAGTACTTC.